The clone carrying this T cell receptor beta chain showed up many times. No antigen is known for it. Each CDR3 protein gets one entry after TCRdb re-called the reads with MiXCR. Of approximately 990,000 distinct CDR3 sequences listed, approximately 31% were seen once; the top ten hold over 10%. This sample stems from a study of T cell repertoires in cytomegalovirus infection. Across the whole study: As its CMV epitopes, the study selected recently identified HLA-C-restricted and well-studied HLA-B-restricted targets. It was the public TCR beta signatures that indicated both CMV infection and matching HLA type. Notes on the study in general: In two of eight donors, the top clonotype was HLA-C-restricted CMV-specific.

In germline, CDR1 is SEHNR, CDR2 FQNEAQ (reference sequence). V gave up 2 bases and J gave up 5 bases; unmatched junction bases: 11. This CDR3 spans 17 amino acids. The TCR originated in a human donor in good health (CMV status not recorded). Some clones in this sample may be carry-over from other donors' samples. The material sequenced was cultured CD8+ T cells from PBMCs, taken from culture after CMV antigen stimulation. V gene TRBV7-9 combines with J gene TRBJ1-5; TRBD1 matches 8 bases. The CDR3 nucleotides read TGTGCCAGCAGCTTATCAGACAGGACAGGGAGTGATCAGCCCCAGCATTTT. Its translation is CASSLSDRTGSDQPQHF.